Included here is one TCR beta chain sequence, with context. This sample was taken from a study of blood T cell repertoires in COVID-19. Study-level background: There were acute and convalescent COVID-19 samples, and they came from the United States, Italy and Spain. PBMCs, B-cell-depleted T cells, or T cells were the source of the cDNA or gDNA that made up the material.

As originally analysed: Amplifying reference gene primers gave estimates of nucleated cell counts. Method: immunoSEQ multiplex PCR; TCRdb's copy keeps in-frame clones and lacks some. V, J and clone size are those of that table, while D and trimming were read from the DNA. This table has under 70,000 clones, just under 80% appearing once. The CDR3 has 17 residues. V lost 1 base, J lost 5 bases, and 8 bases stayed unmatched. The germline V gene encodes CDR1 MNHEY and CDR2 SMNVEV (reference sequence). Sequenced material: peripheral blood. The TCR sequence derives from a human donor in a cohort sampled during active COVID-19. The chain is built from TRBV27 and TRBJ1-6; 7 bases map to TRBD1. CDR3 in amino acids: CASSLYFGTENNSPLHF. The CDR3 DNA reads TGTGCCAGCAGTTTATATTTTGGGACAGAAAATAATTCACCCCTCCACTTT.